This T cell receptor beta chain is from a study of T-cell reconstitution after alpha-beta-depleted transplantation in children. Study-wide points: As was reported, about two months after transplant, alpha-beta T cells came from several hundred expanded graft clones. After transplant, high TCRbeta diversity at day 60 in some patients arose from surviving recipient T cells and thymic progenitors.

Molecular barcoding with unique molecular identifiers was used for the TCRbeta library. In TCRdb, the PCR reads were re-called with MiXCR into one record per CDR3 protein. This table has more than 400,000 distinct CDR3 sequences, roughly 10% appearing once. On this clonotype itself: What it recognizes is unknown.

Germline V gene sequence: CDR1 MGHRA, CDR2 YSYEKL. Deletions cut 0 bases from V and 6 bases from J, with 9 bases between. The CDR3 is 13 amino acids. V and J are TRBV4-1 and TRBJ2-7; the D is unclear. This clonotype was obtained from a female patient under 10 years old who had a stem cell transplant for aplastic anemia, so the T cells may come from the graft donor. This sample comprised PBMCs, mostly from graft donor cells, obtained 180 days after TCRalphabeta/CD19-depleted stem cell transplant. This CDR3 is CASSQDTAAEQYV. CDR3 bases: TGCGCCAGCAGCCAAGATACCGCGGCCGAGCAGTACGTC.